This entry lists 8 T cell receptor beta chains sequenced from one sample in a study of blood T cells in healthy people across ages. A second roughly 6 to 11 cycle PCR used barcoded and J-beta primers. In TCRdb, the 5' RACE reads were re-called with MiXCR into one record per CDR3 protein. The data contain 1.8 million or so distinct CDR3 sequences, around 40% of them singletons. The sample comprised blood. All receptors derive from a human donor in good health.

J is TRBJ2-2 and V is TRBV20-1, with a weak D call TRBD2 (6 bases). The V gene lost 1 base and the J gene lost 2 bases, with 14 bases spanning the gap. The germline V gene encodes CDR1 DFQATT and CDR2 SNEGSKA (reference sequence). The CDR3 covers 16 residues. In DNA, the CDR3 is TGCAGTGCTAGAGTTTACGGGACTCCTAACACCGGGGAGCTGTTTTTT. It specifies CSARVYGTPNTGELFF.

This clonotype turned up a few times. V gene TRBV20-1 combines with J gene TRBJ1-2; weak D call: TRBD1 (6 bases). Trimming cost V 5 bases and J 8 bases, with 15 bases left between them. CDR3 length: 12 amino acids. Germline CDR1 and CDR2: DFQATT and SNEGSKA (reference sequence). The CDR3 reads CSAEQGPVGYTF. CDR3 nucleotides: TGCAGTGCTGAGCAGGGGCCAGTAGGCTACACCTTC.

The genes are TRBV20-1 and TRBJ2-5; no definite D call. Germline loops: CDR1 DFQATT, CDR2 SNEGSKA (reference sequence). Trimming took 5 bases from V and 11 from J, leaving 24 bases between them. The CDR3 has 14 amino acids. CDR3 protein: CSAPRPPGHNEQYF. Written as DNA, the CDR3 is TGCAGTGCTCCACGGCCCCCCGGCCACAATGAGCAGTACTTC.

The CDR3 reads CATSRRTGIGQPQHF. Here the CDR3 DNA reads TGTGCCACCAGCAGGAGGACAGGGATCGGACAGCCCCAGCATTTT. The chain links TRBV15 to TRBJ1-5; TRBD1 matches 8 bases. Trimming at V came to 3 bases and at J to 7 bases, leaving 8 bases not matched to a gene. Germline CDR1 is LNHNV and CDR2 is YYDKDF (reference sequence). The CDR3 spans 15 residues. Based on the CDR3 plus reference TRBV15 and TRBJ1-5, the full variable domain is DAMVIQNPRYQVTQFGKPVTLSCSQTLNHNVMYWYQQKSSQAPKLLFHYYDKDFNNEADTPDNFQSRRPNTSFCFLDIRSPGLGDTAMYLCATSRRTGIGQPQHFGDGTRLSIL.

This clonotype was seen more than once but under ten times. The gene calls are TRBV7-2 and TRBJ1-2; a weak D match, TRBD1 (6 bases). There are 15 residues in the CDR3. V shed 2 bases and J shed 1 base, with 11 bases lying between them. Germline CDR1 SGHTA, CDR2 FQGNSA. CDR3 region: CASSLPGEFNYGYTF. CDR3 DNA sequence: TGTGCCAGCAGCTTACCAGGGGAATTTAACTATGGCTACACCTTC.

A word on this clonotype: One end of the junction varies from germline; a read error may be responsible. The V call is TRBV29-1, the J call TRBJ2-1; 7 bases are shared with TRBD2. This CDR3 spans 15 amino acids. Germline CDR1 SQVTM, CDR2 ANQGSEA. CDR3 in DNA: TGCGGCGTCGAAGCCGGGGCTAGCGGATACAATGAGCAGTTCTTC. Translating gives CGVEAGASGYNEQFF.

The J gene is TRBJ1-2, the V gene TRBV5-1; unclear D gene. The germline gives CDR1 SGHRS, CDR2 YFSETQ. V was trimmed by 5 bases and J by 4 bases, leaving 12 bases between them. This CDR3 comprises 13 residues. This chain's CDR3 is CASRPRLGYGYTF. The DNA for the CDR3 is TGCGCCAGCAGACCTAGACTGGGCTATGGCTACACCTTC.

V gene TRBV6-6 combines with J gene TRBJ2-1; D is unclear. Per germline, CDR1 MNHNY and CDR2 SVGAGI (reference sequence). V was pared by 5 bases and J by 4 bases, with 9 bases between. This CDR3 contains 13 residues. The DNA of the CDR3 is TGTGCCAGCAGTCCCTTTACTTACAATGAGCAGTTCTTC. This encodes CASSPFTYNEQFF.